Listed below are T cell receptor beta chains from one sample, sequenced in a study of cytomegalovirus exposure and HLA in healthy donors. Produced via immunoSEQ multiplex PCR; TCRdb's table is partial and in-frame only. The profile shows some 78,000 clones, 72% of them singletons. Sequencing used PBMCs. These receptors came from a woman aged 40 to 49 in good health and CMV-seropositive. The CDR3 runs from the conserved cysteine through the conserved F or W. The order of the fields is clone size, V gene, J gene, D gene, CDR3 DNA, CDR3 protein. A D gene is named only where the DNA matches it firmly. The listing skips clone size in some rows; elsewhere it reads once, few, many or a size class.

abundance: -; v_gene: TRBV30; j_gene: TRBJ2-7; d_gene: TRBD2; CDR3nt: TGTGCCTGGATGTTCAGTGGCGGGAGAGAGCAGTACTTC; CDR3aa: CAWMFSGGREQYF
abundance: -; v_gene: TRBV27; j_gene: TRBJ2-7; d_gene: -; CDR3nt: TGTGCCAGCAGTGAAAGCTCCTACGAGCAGTACTTC; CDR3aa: CASSESSYEQYF
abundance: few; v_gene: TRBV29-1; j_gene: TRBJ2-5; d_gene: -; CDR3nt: TGCAGCGGGGACGGGACAAGTCAAGAGACCCAGTACTTC; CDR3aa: CSGDGTSQETQYF
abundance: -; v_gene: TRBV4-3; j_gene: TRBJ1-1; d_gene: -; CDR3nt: TGCGCCAGCAGCCTAAGGGGGGGAATGAACACTGAAGCTTTCTTT; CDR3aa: CASSLRGGMNTEAFF
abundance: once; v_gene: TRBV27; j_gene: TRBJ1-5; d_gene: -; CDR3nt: TGTGCCAGCAGCCCTACAGGATTCAATCAGCCCCAGCATTTT; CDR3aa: CASSPTGFNQPQHF
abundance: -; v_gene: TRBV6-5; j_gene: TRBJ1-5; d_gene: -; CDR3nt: TGTGCCAGCAGTTACGACAGATCAAGCAATCAGCCCCAGCATTTT; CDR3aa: CASSYDRSSNQPQHF
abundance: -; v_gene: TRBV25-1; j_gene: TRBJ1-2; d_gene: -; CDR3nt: TGTGCCAGCAGTGACACAGGGCCCCAAAACTATGGCTACACCTTC; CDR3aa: CASSDTGPQNYGYTF
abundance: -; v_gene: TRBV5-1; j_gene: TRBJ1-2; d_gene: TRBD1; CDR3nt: TGCGCCAGCAGCCTGGACAGGGAGTATGGCTACACCTTC; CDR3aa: CASSLDREYGYTF
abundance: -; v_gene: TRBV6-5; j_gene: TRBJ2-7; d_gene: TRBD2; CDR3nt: TGTGCCAGCAGTTACTCCGGACTAGCGTCCTCCTACGAGCAGTACTTC; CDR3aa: CASSYSGLASSYEQYF
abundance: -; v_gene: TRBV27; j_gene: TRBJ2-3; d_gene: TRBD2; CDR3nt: TGTGCCAGCAGTTCCAGGACTAGCGGGGGAACCCTGACAGATACGCAGTATTTT; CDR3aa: CASSSRTSGGTLTDTQYF
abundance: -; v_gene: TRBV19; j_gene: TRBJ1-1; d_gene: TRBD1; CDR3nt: TGTGCCAGTAGTATGGAGAGGGGGCACACTGAAGCTTTCTTT; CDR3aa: CASSMERGHTEAFF
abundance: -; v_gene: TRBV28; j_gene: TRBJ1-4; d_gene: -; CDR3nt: TGTGCCAGCAGGAAAACAGGGACGGGCATGGGTGAAAAACTGTTTTTT; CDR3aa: CASRKTGTGMGEKLFF
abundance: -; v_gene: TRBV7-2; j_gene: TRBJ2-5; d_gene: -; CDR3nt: TGTGCCAGCAGCAGGGGACTGACGGAGACCCAGTACTTC; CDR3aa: CASSRGLTETQYF
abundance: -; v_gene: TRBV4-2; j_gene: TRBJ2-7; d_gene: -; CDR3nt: TGTGCCAGCAGCCAATTACAGGGTTGGCAGTACTTC; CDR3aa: CASSQLQGWQYF
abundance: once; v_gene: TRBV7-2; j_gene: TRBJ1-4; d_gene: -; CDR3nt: TGTGCCAGCAGCCGGGGGGTGGATGAAAAACTGTTTTTT; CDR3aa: CASSRGVDEKLFF
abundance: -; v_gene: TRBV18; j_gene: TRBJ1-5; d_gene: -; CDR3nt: TGTGCCAGCTCACGTCAACAGGCGAATCAGCCCCAGCATTTT; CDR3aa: CASSRQQANQPQHF
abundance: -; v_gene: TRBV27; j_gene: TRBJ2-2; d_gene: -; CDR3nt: TGTGCCAGCAGTTTTCTGGGGGCGCGGACCGGGGAGCTGTTTTTT; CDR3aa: CASSFLGARTGELFF
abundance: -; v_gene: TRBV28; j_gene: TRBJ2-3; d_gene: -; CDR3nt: TGTGCCAGCACAAAAGGGACAAACTTTCTCACAGATACGCAGTATTTT; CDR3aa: CASTKGTNFLTDTQYF
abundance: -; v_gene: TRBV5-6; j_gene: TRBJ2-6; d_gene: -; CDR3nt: TGTGCCAGCAGCACGAGCTCTGGGGCCAACGTCCTGACTTTC; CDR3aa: CASSTSSGANVLTF
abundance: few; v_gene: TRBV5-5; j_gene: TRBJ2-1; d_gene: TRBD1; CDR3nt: TGTGCCAGCAGCTTAATGTCAGGGACAGGGACCAATGAGCAGTTCTTC; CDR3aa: CASSLMSGTGTNEQFF
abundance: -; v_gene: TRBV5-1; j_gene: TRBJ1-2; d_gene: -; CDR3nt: TGCGCCAGCAGCGGATCAGCGGAGGGCTACACCTTC; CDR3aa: CASSGSAEGYTF
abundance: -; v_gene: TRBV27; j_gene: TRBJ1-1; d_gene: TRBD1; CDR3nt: TGTGCCAGCAGTTCCAACTCAGGGGGCCGGACTGAAGCTTTCTTT; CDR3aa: CASSSNSGGRTEAFF
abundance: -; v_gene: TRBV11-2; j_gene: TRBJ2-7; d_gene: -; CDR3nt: TGTGCCAGCAGCTTAGGAGGGGGACGCTCCTACGAGCAGTACTTC; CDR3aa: CASSLGGGRSYEQYF
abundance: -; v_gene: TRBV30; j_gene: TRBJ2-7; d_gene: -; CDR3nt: TGTGCCCTAGAGGAGGGCCGCGAGCAGTACTTC; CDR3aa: CALEEGREQYF
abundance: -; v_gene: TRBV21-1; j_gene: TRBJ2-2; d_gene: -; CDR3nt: TGTGCCAGCAGCAAAGAAGAAAGAACCGCTGACAGCGGGGAGCTGTTTTTT; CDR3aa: CASSKEERTADSGELFF
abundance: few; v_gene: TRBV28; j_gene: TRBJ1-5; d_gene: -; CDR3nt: TGTGCCAGCAGTTTACAGGGATTCGATAGCAATCAGCCCCAGCATTTT; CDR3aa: CASSLQGFDSNQPQHF
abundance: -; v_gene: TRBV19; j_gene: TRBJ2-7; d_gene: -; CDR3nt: TGTGCCAGTACCGAGCCTCGGGGAGATCGGTACGAGCAGTACTTC; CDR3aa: CASTEPRGDRYEQYF
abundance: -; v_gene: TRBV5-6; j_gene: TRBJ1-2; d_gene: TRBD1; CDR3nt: TGTGCCAGCAGCCTAGACCGGGACAGCCCAACTAACTATGGCTACACCTTC; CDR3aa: CASSLDRDSPTNYGYTF
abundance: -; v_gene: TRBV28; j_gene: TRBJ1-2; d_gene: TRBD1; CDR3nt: TGTGCCAGCAGTCTTGGGTGGGACAGGAGGGGAGGCTACACCTTC; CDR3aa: CASSLGWDRRGGYTF
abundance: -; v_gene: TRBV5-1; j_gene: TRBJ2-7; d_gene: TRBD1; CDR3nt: TGCGCCAGCAGCTTTTCCGCCGGGACAGAGTACGAGCAGTACTTC; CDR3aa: CASSFSAGTEYEQYF
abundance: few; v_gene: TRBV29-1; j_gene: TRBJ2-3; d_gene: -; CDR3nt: TGCAGCGTTGAAGATGCGGGGGCCCCAACCTATTTT; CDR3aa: CSVEDAGAPTYF
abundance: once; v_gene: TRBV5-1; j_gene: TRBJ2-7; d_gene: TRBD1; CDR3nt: TGCGCCAGCAGCCGGCCCGGGACAGGGATCTCCTACGAGCAGTACTTC; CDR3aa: CASSRPGTGISYEQYF
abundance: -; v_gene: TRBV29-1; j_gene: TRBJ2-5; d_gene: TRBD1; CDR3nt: TGCAGCGTTGCAGGGGGAATGGGGACCCAGTACTTC; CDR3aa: CSVAGGMGTQYF
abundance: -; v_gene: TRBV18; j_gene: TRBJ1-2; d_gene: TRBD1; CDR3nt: TGTGCCAGCTCACACGGAGAGACAGGGCGAGGCTACACCTTC; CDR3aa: CASSHGETGRGYTF
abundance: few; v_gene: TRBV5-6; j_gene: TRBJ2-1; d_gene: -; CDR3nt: TGTGCCAGCAGCGTGGACAGTTACAATGAGCAGTTCTTC; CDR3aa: CASSVDSYNEQFF
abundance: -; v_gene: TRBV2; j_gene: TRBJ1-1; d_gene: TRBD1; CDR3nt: TGTGCCAGCAGCGCACAGGGGGCAGGGGCTTTCTTT; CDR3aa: CASSAQGAGAFF
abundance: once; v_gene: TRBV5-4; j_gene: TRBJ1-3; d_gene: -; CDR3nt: TGTGCCAGCAGCTTGGGTGGCACCATCTCTGGAAACACCATATATTTT; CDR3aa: CASSLGGTISGNTIYF
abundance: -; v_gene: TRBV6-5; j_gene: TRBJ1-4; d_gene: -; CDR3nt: TGTGCCAGCAGACACGGGGATGAAAAACTGTTTTTT; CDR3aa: CASRHGDEKLFF
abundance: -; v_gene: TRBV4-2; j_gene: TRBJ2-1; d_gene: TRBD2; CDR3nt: TGTGCCAGCAGCCAAGCCCTGGCTAGCGGGGGACTTTCCTCCTACAATGAGCAGTTCTTC; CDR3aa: CASSQALASGGLSSYNEQFF
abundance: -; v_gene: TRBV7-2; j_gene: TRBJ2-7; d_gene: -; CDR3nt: TGTGCCAGCAGCATTCCAGGGTCCTACGAGCAGTACTTC; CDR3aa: CASSIPGSYEQYF
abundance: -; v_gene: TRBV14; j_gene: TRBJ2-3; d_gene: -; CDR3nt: TGTGCCAGCAGCCAAGTTTATGCCCAGGATACGCAGTATTTT; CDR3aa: CASSQVYAQDTQYF
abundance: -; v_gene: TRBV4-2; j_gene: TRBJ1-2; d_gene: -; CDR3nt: TGTGCCAGCAGCCAAGAAGGGGGGGGCTATGGCTACACCTTC; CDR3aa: CASSQEGGGYGYTF
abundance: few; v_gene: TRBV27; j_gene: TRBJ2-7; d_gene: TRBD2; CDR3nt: TGTGCCAGCATGAGTAGCGGGATTTCCGGCGAGCAGTACTTC; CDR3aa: CASMSSGISGEQYF
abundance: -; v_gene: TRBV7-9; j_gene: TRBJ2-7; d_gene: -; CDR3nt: TGTGCCAGCAGCGGGACACTAAGCTCCTACGAGCAGTACTTC; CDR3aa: CASSGTLSSYEQYF
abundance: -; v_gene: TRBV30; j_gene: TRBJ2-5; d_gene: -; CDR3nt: TGTGCCTGGAGTAACGGACAGCGGGGCTACCAAGAGACCCAGTACTTC; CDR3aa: CAWSNGQRGYQETQYF
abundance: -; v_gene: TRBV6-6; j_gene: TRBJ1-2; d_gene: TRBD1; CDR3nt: TGTGCCAGCAGTTACCGCTACGGACAGGGCTACTATGGCTACACCTTC; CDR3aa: CASSYRYGQGYYGYTF
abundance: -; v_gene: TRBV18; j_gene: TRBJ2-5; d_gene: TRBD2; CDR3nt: TGTGCCAGCTCACCTTTAGCGGGAGGGCCCCAAGAGACCCAGTACTTC; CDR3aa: CASSPLAGGPQETQYF
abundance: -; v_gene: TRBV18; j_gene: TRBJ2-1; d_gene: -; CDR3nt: TGTGCCAGCTCAGCCGGGTCGGGGGTCTACAATGAGCAGTTCTTC; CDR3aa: CASSAGSGVYNEQFF
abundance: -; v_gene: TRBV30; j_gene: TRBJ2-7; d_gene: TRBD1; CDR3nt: TGTGCCTGGGATTCGGGACAGGGGTTCCACGAGCAGTACTTC; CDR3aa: CAWDSGQGFHEQYF
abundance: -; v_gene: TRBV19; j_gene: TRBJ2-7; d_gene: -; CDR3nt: TGTGCCAGTACCCCCCCCGGACTACCCTACGAGCAGTACTTC; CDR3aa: CASTPPGLPYEQYF
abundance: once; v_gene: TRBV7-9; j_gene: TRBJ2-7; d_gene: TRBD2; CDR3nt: TGTGCCAGCAGGTTGGGACTAGCGAGCGAGCAGTACTTC; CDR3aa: CASRLGLASEQYF
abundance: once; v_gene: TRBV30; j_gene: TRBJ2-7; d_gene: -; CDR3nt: TGTGCCTGGAGTGTACTGGGGGCGAGGGAGCAGTACTTC; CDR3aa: CAWSVLGAREQYF
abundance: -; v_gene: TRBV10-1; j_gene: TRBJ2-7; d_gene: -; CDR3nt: TGCGCCAGCAGTGACCTGGACAGTTGGGAGCAGTACTTC; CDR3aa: CASSDLDSWEQYF